Following are 26 T cell receptor beta chains from one sample sequenced in a study of somatic mutations in cytotoxic T cells in rheumatoid arthritis. TCRdb keeps only in-frame clones here, not all; method: immunoSEQ multiplex PCR. The sample lists roughly 20,000 clones, 68% occurring once. Sequencing input: CD8+ T cells sorted from blood. Source of these receptors: an adult with rheumatoid arthritis.

This clone was seen once. The J gene is TRBJ1-4, the V gene TRBV27, with 9 bases matching TRBD1. CDR1 is MNHEY and CDR2 is SMNVEV in the germline V gene (reference sequence). The CDR3 is made up of 14 amino acids. The V and J ends lost 4 bases and 6 bases, in that order; junction bases with no gene match: 3. The chain's CDR3 is CASSSWDRDEKLFF. CDR3 DNA sequence: TGTGCCAGCAGTTCCTGGGACAGGGATGAAAAACTGTTTTTT.

The J gene is TRBJ2-5, the V gene TRBV5-4; 7 positions match TRBD1. Trimming removed 4 bases from V and 11 bases from J; junction bases left unmatched: 8. Germline V gives CDR1 SGHNT, CDR2 YYREEE (reference sequence). This CDR3 is 12 amino acids long. CDR3 in amino acids: CASSPTGVEQYF. DNA for the CDR3: TGTGCCAGCAGCCCCACAGGGGTTGAGCAGTACTTC.

V and J are TRBV11-3 and TRBJ2-7; D may match TRBD1 or TRBD2 (5 bases each). Germline CDR1 reads SGHNT; CDR2 reads YENEEA. Between the trimmed V and J ends, which lost 1 base and 2 bases, there was a span of 12 bases. The CDR3 has 15 residues. The CDR3 sequence is CASSLGWGSTYEQYF. DNA for the CDR3: TGTGCCAGCAGCTTAGGGTGGGGGTCCACCTACGAGCAGTACTTC.

V usage is TRBV10-3 and J usage is TRBJ1-5; D unclear. CDR1 is ENHRY and CDR2 is SYGVKD in the germline V gene. CDR3 length: 15 residues. With 0 bases removed from V and 4 bases from J, the gap between germline ends came to 10 bases. CDR3 bases: TGTGCCATCAGTGAGTCGATTCCGGGAAATCAGCCCCAGCATTTT. Translated, it gives CAISESIPGNQPQHF.

This chain connects TRBV4-2 to TRBJ2-6; D possibly corresponds to TRBD1 (5 bases). V was clipped by 0 bases and J by 2 bases, with 11 bases between them. Germline lookup yields CDR1 LGHNA and CDR2 YNFKEQ. The CDR3 is made up of 17 amino acids. The CDR3 sequence is CASSQEGQLTGANVLTF. The DNA for the CDR3 is TGTGCCAGCAGCCAAGAGGGGCAGCTAACTGGGGCCAACGTCCTGACTTTC.

The chain recombines TRBV19 with TRBJ2-1, with 10 bases identical to TRBD1. Germline trimming cut 3 bases from V and 4 bases from J; bases unmatched to any gene: 3. Looked up from germline, CDR1 is LNHDA and CDR2 is SQIVND (reference sequence). The CDR3 has 15 residues. The CDR3 DNA reads TGTGCCAGTAGTATGGGGACAGGGGTTTACAATGAGCAGTTCTTC. It is translated as CASSMGTGVYNEQFF.

This chain connects TRBV6-5 to TRBJ1-1; no definite D call. Per germline, CDR1 MNHEY and CDR2 SVGAGI. Trimming cost V 6 bases and J 1 base, with 12 bases left between them. The CDR3 is 14 residues long. The CDR3 reads CASSAYKGNTEAFF. The CDR3 DNA is TGTGCCAGCAGCGCCTACAAGGGGAACACTGAAGCTTTCTTT.

The chain recombines TRBV27 with TRBJ1-2; D is unresolved. V shed 1 base and J shed 4 bases, with 10 bases lying between them. Germline CDR1 is MNHEY and CDR2 is SMNVEV (reference sequence). The CDR3 totals 14 residues. CDR3 region: CASSLLYPTYGYTF. Written as DNA, the CDR3 is TGTGCCAGCAGTTTATTATACCCAACCTATGGCTACACCTTC.

In its sample, this clone was seen a few times. Written as DNA, the CDR3 is TGCGCCAGCAGCCAACTGCTGGGCGGGGAAACCGGGGAGCTGTTTTTT. It specifies CASSQLLGGETGELFF. This chain connects TRBV4-1 to TRBJ2-2, with D perhaps matching TRBD2 (6 bases). Germline values: CDR1 MGHRA, CDR2 YSYEKL. Trimming removed 2 bases at V and 5 bases at J, with 15 bases between. The CDR3 length is 16 residues.

The V gene is TRBV11-2, the J gene TRBJ2-5; D is unresolved. Between the trimmed V and J ends, which lost 2 bases and 5 bases, there was a span of 9 bases. The CDR3 length is 13 residues. Germline V CDR1 and CDR2: SGHAT, FQNNGV. CDR3 region: CASSLLGFETQYF. CDR3 nucleotides: TGTGCCAGCAGCTTATTAGGTTTTGAGACCCAGTACTTC.

This clone was seen just once. The CDR3 here is CASSIGTGIWEAFF. Written as DNA, the CDR3 is TGTGCCAGTAGTATAGGGACAGGGATATGGGAAGCTTTCTTT. J is TRBJ1-1 and V is TRBV19; 8 bases line up with TRBD1. The CDR3 sequence is 14 residues long. Per germline, CDR1 LNHDA and CDR2 SQIVND (reference sequence). The J segment lost 8 bases and the V segment lost 1 base, leaving 6 bases of the junction unmatched. The complete variable domain, with remaining parts taken from reference TRBV19 and TRBJ1-1, reads DGGITQSPKYLFRKEGQNVTLSCEQNLNHDAMYWYRQDPGQGLRLIYYSQIVNDFQKGDIAEGYSVSREKKESFPLTVTSAQKNPTAFYLCASSIGTGIWEAFFGQGTRLTVV.

This sequence joins TRBV7-9 and TRBJ2-3; a weak D match, TRBD2 (5 bases). In germline, CDR1 is SEHNR, CDR2 FQNEAQ (reference sequence). Trimming removed 2 bases at V and 2 bases at J, with 8 bases between. This CDR3 comprises 14 residues. As DNA, the CDR3 is TGTGCCAGCAGCTTAATTCGGGACACAGATACGCAGTATTTT. Translating it yields CASSLIRDTDTQYF.

This clone showed up just once. V is TRBV28 and J is TRBJ2-7; D is ambiguous. V lost 5 bases and J lost 3, with 14 bases in between. CDR1 is MDHEN and CDR2 is SYDVKM in the germline V gene. The CDR3 spans 14 residues. The CDR3 DNA reads as TGTGCCAGCAGTGGTATGAGAGAAGGCTACGAGCAGTACTTC. Translated, it gives CASSGMREGYEQYF.

The J gene is TRBJ2-7, the V gene TRBV7-8; D not resolved. The V gene lost 5 bases and the J gene lost 1 base, with 9 bases spanning the gap. This CDR3 has 13 residues. Germline CDR1 SGHVS, CDR2 FQNEAQ. The CDR3 loop is CASSTGPSYEQYF. In nucleotides, the CDR3 is TGTGCCAGCAGCACGGGCCCTTCCTACGAGCAGTACTTC.

This chain joins TRBV19 and TRBJ2-3; 12 positions match TRBD2. CDR1 and CDR2 (germline): LNHDA, SQIVND (reference sequence). The CDR3 runs 17 residues. V lost 6 bases and J lost 3; bases outside the gene matches: 10. The CDR3, as DNA: TGTGCCAGTAGCCAGACTAGCGGGGGTACCCTAACAGATACGCAGTATTTT. Translation: CASSQTSGGTLTDTQYF.

The rearrangement links TRBV19 to TRBJ1-1; D not certain. Trimming removed 3 bases from V and 4 bases from J, with 9 bases in between. Germline CDR1 LNHDA, CDR2 SQIVND (reference sequence). The CDR3 contains 13 residues. CDR3 in DNA: TGTGCCAGTAGTATCGTCCCAAGCACTGAAGCTTTCTTT. It codes for CASSIVPSTEAFF.

The V and J genes are TRBV5-5 and TRBJ2-1; unclear D gene. Trimming pared 1 base from V and 6 bases from J, leaving 8 bases between. The CDR3 is 13 amino acids. In germline, CDR1 is SGHKS, CDR2 YYEKEE (reference sequence). CDR3 in amino acids: CASSLRQFNEQFF. Here the CDR3 DNA reads TGTGCCAGCAGCTTGAGGCAGTTCAATGAGCAGTTCTTC.

This chain joins TRBV10-3 and TRBJ1-2, with 11 bases that match TRBD1. The CDR3 loop spans 16 amino acids. J lost 7 bases, V lost 1 base, and 8 bases had no gene match. The germline V gene has CDR1 ENHRY and CDR2 SYGVKD. The CDR3 sequence: CAISEFGQGAYGGYTF. The DNA of the CDR3 is TGTGCCATCAGTGAGTTCGGACAGGGGGCTTATGGTGGCTACACCTTC.

V usage is TRBV2 and J usage is TRBJ1-5; no clear D. Germline V gene sequence: CDR1 SNHLY, CDR2 FYNNEI. V dropped 4 bases and J dropped 4 bases, with 5 bases sitting between them. The CDR3 is made up of 12 amino acids. The CDR3 nucleotides read TGTGCCAGCAGTGCGGGTAATCAGCCCCAGCATTTT. Translating it yields CASSAGNQPQHF.

Written as DNA, the CDR3 is TGTGCCAGTAGTATGGAAGGGAACGGCTACACCTTC. The encoded protein is CASSMEGNGYTF. The gene calls are TRBV19 and TRBJ1-2, with D unclear. Between the trimmed V and J ends, which lost 3 bases and 8 bases, there was a span of 10 bases. CDR1 is LNHDA, CDR2 SQIVND, per germline (reference sequence). The CDR3 covers 12 residues.

The chain recombines TRBV5-4 with TRBJ2-3; 8 bases align to TRBD2. The CDR3 runs 15 residues. V lost 0 bases, J lost 5 bases, and 5 bases stayed unmatched. Germline-derived CDR1 and CDR2 are SGHNT and YYREEE (reference sequence). The CDR3 loop is CASSLAPSGRDTQYF. CDR3 sequence (DNA): TGTGCCAGCAGCTTGGCCCCTAGCGGGCGAGATACGCAGTATTTT. Full variable domain (rest looked up from reference TRBV5-4 and TRBJ2-3): ETGVTQSPTHLIKTRGQQVTLRCSSQSGHNTVSWYQQALGQGPQFIFQYYREEENGRGNFPPRFSGLQFPNYSSELNVNALELDDSALYLCASSLAPSGRDTQYFGPGTRLTVL.

With regard to this clone: A read error may account for a junction end that differs from germline. The CDR3 loop is CASRDFRVLF. The CDR3, as DNA: TGTGCCAGCAGAGATTTTAGAGTGCTCTTC. V is TRBV2 and J is TRBJ2-1, with D uncertain. Germline lookup yields CDR1 SNHLY and CDR2 FYNNEI. There are 10 residues in the CDR3.

This clone is labeled as medium-sized. The chain has TRBV2 and TRBJ1-2, with no clear D. CDR1 and CDR2 (germline): SNHLY, FYNNEI. V was trimmed by 1 base and J by 2 bases, leaving 5 bases between them. The CDR3 consists of 13 residues. The CDR3 DNA follows: TGTGCCAGCAGTGAAGGCCCGAACTATGGCTACACCTTC. It is translated as CASSEGPNYGYTF.

The rearrangement links TRBV11-2 to TRBJ1-5, with 8 nucleotides matching TRBD1. In germline, CDR1 is SGHAT, CDR2 FQNNGV. V shed 6 bases, J shed 7 bases, and the junction held 8 bases outside the gene matches. The CDR3 covers 14 residues. CDR3 sequence: CASSRDRGGQPQHF. The CDR3 DNA reads as TGTGCCAGCAGTCGAGACAGGGGAGGACAGCCCCAGCATTTT.

Only one count was recorded for this clone. This chain links TRBV11-2 with TRBJ1-2; 8 bases match TRBD1. Germline V gene sequence: CDR1 SGHAT, CDR2 FQNNGV. The V gene end was trimmed by 4 bases and the J gene end by 4 bases; junction bases not matched to a gene: 11. The CDR3 extends over 16 amino acids. The CDR3 loop is CASSWVRTGQIYGYTF. The DNA of the CDR3 is TGTGCCAGCAGCTGGGTCAGGACAGGGCAAATCTATGGCTACACCTTC.

This chain links TRBV4-1 with TRBJ1-2; 10 positions agree with TRBD1. Germline CDR1 MGHRA, CDR2 YSYEKL. J lost 2 bases, V lost 4 bases, and 4 bases had no gene match. This CDR3 spans 15 amino acids. The CDR3 reads CASSPPTGGNYGYTF. The DNA for the CDR3 is TGCGCCAGCAGCCCCCCGACAGGGGGCAACTATGGCTACACCTTC.